The subject of this entry is one TCR beta chain. The target of this receptor is not known. No much larger clone is present one base from it, and per-base qualities are unavailable. The record originates from a study of radiotherapy plus CTLA-4 blockade in lung cancer (dated by TCRdb to the late 2010s). With regard to the full study: Among the enrolled patients, 15% to 20% had an objective response, and less than 40% reached disease control. Overall results and qualifications from the work: After treatment with radiotherapy and ipilimumab, TCR clones that originated in tumors expanded in peripheral blood. Increased serum interferon-beta after radiation, together with early dynamic changes in blood T cell clones, were reported to be the strongest predictors of response.

Receptor amplification or capture employed the immunoSEQ multiplex PCR assay. TCRdb took this table from immuneACCESS and kept in-frame rearrangements with V and J called. Such tables lack part of the clones; where checked against another copy, unresolved V genes explain under half of the gap, and the rest is unexplained. This sample lists 55,000 to 65,000 clones; approximately 76% were detected once. The ten largest clones capture approximately 2.9% of the sample. The germline V gene (reference sequence) gives CDR1 as SEHNR and CDR2 as FQNEAQ. Deletion took 7 bases off V and 5 bases off J, with a span of 21 bases between the germline ends. The CDR3 runs 15 residues from the cysteine to the phenylalanine. Just CDR3 DNA is preserved here, 45 bases in frame from base 1. The study evaluated CTLA-4 blockade (ipilimumab) given together with focal radiation therapy in patients who had chemo-refractory metastatic non-small-cell lung cancer.

Sequenced here: peripheral blood, sampled from a patient treated with radiotherapy plus ipilimumab. Recombination connected TRBV7-9 to TRBJ2-7, and the D gene may be TRBD1, 5 bases matching. The TCR was taken from a human donor with non-small cell lung cancer who had a complete response to radiotherapy plus ipilimumab. The nucleotides read TGTGCCAGCACCCCCTTTGCCCCAGGGATACACGAGCAGTACTTC. It codes for CASTPFAPGIHEQYF.